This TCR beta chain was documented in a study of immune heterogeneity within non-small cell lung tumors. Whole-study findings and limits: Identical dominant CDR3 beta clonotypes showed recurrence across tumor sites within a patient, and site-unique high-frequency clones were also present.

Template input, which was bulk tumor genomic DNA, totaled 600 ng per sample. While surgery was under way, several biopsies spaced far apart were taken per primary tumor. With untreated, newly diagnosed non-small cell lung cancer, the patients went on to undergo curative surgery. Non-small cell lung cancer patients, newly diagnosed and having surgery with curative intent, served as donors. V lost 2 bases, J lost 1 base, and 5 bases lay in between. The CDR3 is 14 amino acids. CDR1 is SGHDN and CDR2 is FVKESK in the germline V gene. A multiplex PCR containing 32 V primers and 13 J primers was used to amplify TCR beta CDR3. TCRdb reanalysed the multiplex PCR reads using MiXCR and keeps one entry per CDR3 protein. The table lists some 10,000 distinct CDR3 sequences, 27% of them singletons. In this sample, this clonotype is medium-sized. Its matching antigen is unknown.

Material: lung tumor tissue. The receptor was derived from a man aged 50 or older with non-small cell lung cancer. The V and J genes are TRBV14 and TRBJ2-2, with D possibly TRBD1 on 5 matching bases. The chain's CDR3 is CASSQRGNTGELFF. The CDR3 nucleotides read TGTGCCAGCAGCCAAAGGGGGAACACCGGGGAGCTGTTTTTT.